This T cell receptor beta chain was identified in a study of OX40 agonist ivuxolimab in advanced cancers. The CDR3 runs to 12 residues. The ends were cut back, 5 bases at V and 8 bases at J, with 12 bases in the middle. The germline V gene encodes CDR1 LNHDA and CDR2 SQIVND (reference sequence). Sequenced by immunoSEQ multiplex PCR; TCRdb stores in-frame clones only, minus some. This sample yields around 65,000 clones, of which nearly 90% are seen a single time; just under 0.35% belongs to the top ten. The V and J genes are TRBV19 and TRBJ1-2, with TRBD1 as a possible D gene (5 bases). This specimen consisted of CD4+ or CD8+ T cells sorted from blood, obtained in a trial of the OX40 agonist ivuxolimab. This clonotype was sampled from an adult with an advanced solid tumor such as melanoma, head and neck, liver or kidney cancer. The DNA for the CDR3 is TGTGCCAGTAGTTCGGGGCTTGGGGGCTACACCTTC. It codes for CASSSGLGGYTF.